A selection of T cell receptor beta chains follows, all from one sample in a study of T cells in Graves' hyperthyroidism and ophthalmopathy. In TCRdb, the multiplex PCR reads were re-called with MiXCR into one record per CDR3 protein. The repertoire holds hundreds of thousands of distinct CDR3 sequences, approximately 14% seen once, with around 9.6% in the top ten. The specimen was blood. The receptor set was obtained from a woman aged 18 to 35 with Graves' hyperthyroidism. Both conserved end residues are part of each CDR3. Fields, in order: clone size, J gene, V gene, D gene, CDR3 DNA, CDR3 protein. The D gene is left open where the match is weak. For some rows the clone size is stated as once, few or many, or as a class when expanded; others skip it.

abundance: few; j_gene: TRBJ2-7; v_gene: TRBV4-1; d_gene: TRBD1; CDR3nt: TGCGCCAGCAGATTGGGACAGGGGTCGGACGAGCAGTACTTC; CDR3aa: CASRLGQGSDEQYF
abundance: many; j_gene: TRBJ2-3; v_gene: TRBV28; d_gene: NA; CDR3nt: TGTGCCAGCAGTACCCGACAGAAAGATACGCAGTATTTT; CDR3aa: CASSTRQKDTQYF
abundance: few; j_gene: TRBJ1-2; v_gene: TRBV9; d_gene: NA; CDR3nt: TGTGCCAGCAGCGTATACTCTAGGGGCTATGGCTACACCTTC; CDR3aa: CASSVYSRGYGYTF
abundance: NA; j_gene: TRBJ1-5; v_gene: TRBV18; d_gene: NA; CDR3nt: TGTGCCAGCTCACCAGGACAGTGGAGGCGTTCTTATCAGCCCCAGCATTTT; CDR3aa: CASSPGQWRRSYQPQHF
abundance: few; j_gene: TRBJ1-2; v_gene: TRBV15; d_gene: TRBD1; CDR3nt: TGTGCCACCAGCAGAGATTATCAGGGGGCGAGTGGCTACACCTTC; CDR3aa: CATSRDYQGASGYTF
abundance: many; j_gene: TRBJ2-3; v_gene: TRBV27; d_gene: NA; CDR3nt: TGTGCCAGCAGTGGTCACCGCACTTGGGGCGGTACGCAGTATTTT; CDR3aa: CASSGHRTWGGTQYF
abundance: few; j_gene: TRBJ2-2; v_gene: TRBV15; d_gene: TRBD2; CDR3nt: TGTGCCACCAGCAGAGGCTCGGGACTAGCGATACCGAACACCGGGGAGCTGTTTTTT; CDR3aa: CATSRGSGLAIPNTGELFF
abundance: many; j_gene: TRBJ1-1; v_gene: TRBV3-1; d_gene: TRBD1; CDR3nt: TGTGCCAGCAGCCAAAGACGGGACAGGAACACTGAAGCTTTCTTT; CDR3aa: CASSQRRDRNTEAFF
abundance: many; j_gene: TRBJ2-5; v_gene: TRBV12-3/TRBV12-4; d_gene: TRBD2; CDR3nt: TGTGCCAGCAGTATAGCGGGGGACCCCAAGGTGACCCAGTACTTC; CDR3aa: CASSIAGDPKVTQYF
abundance: few; j_gene: TRBJ1-2; v_gene: TRBV4-2; d_gene: TRBD1; CDR3nt: TGTGCCAGCAGCCCGGCCGGGACAGTTAACTATGGCTACACCTTC; CDR3aa: CASSPAGTVNYGYTF
abundance: once; j_gene: TRBJ2-2; v_gene: TRBV4-1; d_gene: TRBD2; CDR3nt: TGCGCCAGCAGGCCTTTCGGGACTAGCGGGAGTGGGGAGCTGTTTTTT; CDR3aa: CASRPFGTSGSGELFF
abundance: NA; j_gene: TRBJ2-1; v_gene: TRBV4-1; d_gene: TRBD1; CDR3nt: TGCGCCAGCAGCCTCATAGGAGCGACAGGGCCATACAATGAGCAGTTCTTC; CDR3aa: CASSLIGATGPYNEQFF
abundance: few; j_gene: TRBJ1-5; v_gene: TRBV15; d_gene: TRBD1; CDR3nt: TGTGCCACCAGCCCCCGACAGGGCACACAGCCCCAGCATTTT; CDR3aa: CATSPRQGTQPQHF
abundance: many; j_gene: TRBJ2-1; v_gene: TRBV2; d_gene: TRBD2; CDR3nt: TGTGCCAGCAGTGGGGGACTAGCGGGAGGTGGCAATGAGCAGTTCTTC; CDR3aa: CASSGGLAGGGNEQFF
abundance: NA; j_gene: TRBJ2-3; v_gene: TRBV19; d_gene: NA; CDR3nt: TGTGCCAGTAGTCGTCAGCCCCTAACAGATACGCAGTATTTT; CDR3aa: CASSRQPLTDTQYF
abundance: NA; j_gene: TRBJ1-1; v_gene: TRBV28; d_gene: NA; CDR3nt: TGTGCCAGCAGTCCCCCCCCCGGGGTCCGGAAGAACACTGAAGCTTTCTTT; CDR3aa: CASSPPPGVRKNTEAFF
abundance: NA; j_gene: TRBJ1-5; v_gene: TRBV2; d_gene: NA; CDR3nt: TGTGCCAGCAGAGAGGGCTTAGGCAATCAGCCCCAGCATTTT; CDR3aa: CASREGLGNQPQHF
abundance: many; j_gene: TRBJ2-5; v_gene: TRBV6-2/TRBV6-3; d_gene: TRBD2; CDR3nt: TGTGCCAGCAGTTACTGGCGGGGGACCCAAGAGACCCAGTACTTC; CDR3aa: CASSYWRGTQETQYF
abundance: many; j_gene: TRBJ1-2; v_gene: TRBV28; d_gene: TRBD1; CDR3nt: TGTGCCAGCAGCTCTGGACAGGTCCACTTTTATGGCTACACCTTC; CDR3aa: CASSSGQVHFYGYTF
abundance: few; j_gene: TRBJ2-7; v_gene: TRBV6-1; d_gene: TRBD1; CDR3nt: TGTGCCAGCCGGGACAGGGATTCTCGGGAGCAGTACTTC; CDR3aa: CASRDRDSREQYF
abundance: NA; j_gene: TRBJ2-2; v_gene: TRBV29-1; d_gene: NA; CDR3nt: TGCAGCGTTGGGCAGGGGCGCGTAGGGGAGCTGTTTTTT; CDR3aa: CSVGQGRVGELFF
abundance: many; j_gene: TRBJ2-1; v_gene: TRBV24-1; d_gene: NA; CDR3nt: TGTGCCACCAGTGATTTATCACCGAGCTCCTACAATGAGCAGTTCTTC; CDR3aa: CATSDLSPSSYNEQFF
abundance: many; j_gene: TRBJ2-2; v_gene: TRBV2; d_gene: TRBD2; CDR3nt: TGTGCCAGCAGCAAAGGGACTAGCGGGATTTTGGCCGGGGAGCTGTTTTTT; CDR3aa: CASSKGTSGILAGELFF
abundance: many; j_gene: TRBJ2-7; v_gene: TRBV10-3; d_gene: NA; CDR3nt: TGTGCCATCAGTGGGAGTGACAGTGGCACCTACGAGCAGTACTTC; CDR3aa: CAISGSDSGTYEQYF
abundance: many; j_gene: TRBJ2-7; v_gene: TRBV9; d_gene: NA; CDR3nt: TGTGCCAGCAGCCCACCGACCCCATCGAACGGCGAGCAGTACTTC; CDR3aa: CASSPPTPSNGEQYF
abundance: many; j_gene: TRBJ2-5; v_gene: TRBV20-1; d_gene: TRBD2; CDR3nt: TGCAGTGCTAGTGGGAGGGCCTTACGGCAGACCCAGTACTTC; CDR3aa: CSASGRALRQTQYF
abundance: NA; j_gene: TRBJ2-7; v_gene: TRBV4-1; d_gene: TRBD1; CDR3nt: TGCGCCAGCAGCCTCCAATGGGACAGGGGTTACGAGCAGTACTTC; CDR3aa: CASSLQWDRGYEQYF
abundance: many; j_gene: TRBJ2-7; v_gene: TRBV20-1; d_gene: NA; CDR3nt: TGCAGTGCTTCTCTTATAGGCGGGGAGCAGTACTTC; CDR3aa: CSASLIGGEQYF
abundance: many; j_gene: TRBJ1-5; v_gene: TRBV15; d_gene: NA; CDR3nt: TGTGCCACCAGCAGAGATCGTAGTAACTTGGAGCCCCAGCATTTT; CDR3aa: CATSRDRSNLEPQHF
abundance: many; j_gene: TRBJ2-6; v_gene: TRBV5-6; d_gene: NA; CDR3nt: TGTGCCAGCAGCCCGGGCGCCGCTTCTGGGGCCAACGTCCTGACTTTC; CDR3aa: CASSPGAASGANVLTF
abundance: many; j_gene: TRBJ2-1; v_gene: TRBV7-2; d_gene: TRBD1; CDR3nt: TGTGCCAGCAAGGACAGGGGCCTTTACAATGAGCAGTTCTTC; CDR3aa: CASKDRGLYNEQFF
abundance: many; j_gene: TRBJ2-3; v_gene: TRBV12-3/TRBV12-4; d_gene: TRBD1; CDR3nt: TGTGCCAGCAGTCCCGCCGGGACAGGGGTCGCAGATACGCAGTATTTT; CDR3aa: CASSPAGTGVADTQYF
abundance: NA; j_gene: TRBJ1-5; v_gene: TRBV2; d_gene: NA; CDR3nt: TGTGCCAGCAGTGGAGGGCAGGTCCCTAGCAATCAGCCCCAGCATTTT; CDR3aa: CASSGGQVPSNQPQHF
abundance: many; j_gene: TRBJ1-2; v_gene: TRBV11-2; d_gene: TRBD1; CDR3nt: TGTGCCAGCACCCAGACAGGGATCCTTGGCTACACCTTC; CDR3aa: CASTQTGILGYTF
abundance: NA; j_gene: TRBJ2-1; v_gene: TRBV3-1; d_gene: NA; CDR3nt: TGTGCCAGCAGTCCAACTCACCTAGGGAGGACGGAGTTCTTC; CDR3aa: CASSPTHLGRTEFF
abundance: many; j_gene: TRBJ1-5; v_gene: TRBV12-3/TRBV12-4; d_gene: NA; CDR3nt: TGTGCCAGCCTAACAGACCTTAGCAATCAGCCCCAGCATTTT; CDR3aa: CASLTDLSNQPQHF
abundance: NA; j_gene: TRBJ2-7; v_gene: TRBV7-7; d_gene: TRBD2; CDR3nt: TGTGCCAGCAGCCTCTCGCGGGAGTTCCCCTACGAGCAGTACTTC; CDR3aa: CASSLSREFPYEQYF
abundance: NA; j_gene: TRBJ2-3; v_gene: TRBV6-1; d_gene: NA; CDR3nt: TGTGCCAGCAGGCAGGGACCTGGCACAGATACGCAGTATTTT; CDR3aa: CASRQGPGTDTQYF
abundance: many; j_gene: TRBJ1-6; v_gene: TRBV28; d_gene: TRBD1; CDR3nt: TGTGCCAGCAGTGGACGGACAGGGCGACGATCACCCCTCCACTTT; CDR3aa: CASSGRTGRRSPLHF
abundance: many; j_gene: TRBJ1-1; v_gene: TRBV7-9; d_gene: NA; CDR3nt: TGTGCCAGCAGCTTAGGAAGGACGACATTCTCTGAAGCTTTCTTT; CDR3aa: CASSLGRTTFSEAFF
abundance: many; j_gene: TRBJ1-6; v_gene: TRBV12-3/TRBV12-4; d_gene: NA; CDR3nt: TGTGCCTCGGGGCGACAGAGCTCCTATAATTCACCCCTCCACTTT; CDR3aa: CASGRQSSYNSPLHF
abundance: few; j_gene: TRBJ2-1; v_gene: TRBV30; d_gene: NA; CDR3nt: TGTGCCTGGTTTCACCGGGGAGCCTACAATGAGCAGTTCTTC; CDR3aa: CAWFHRGAYNEQFF
abundance: many; j_gene: TRBJ1-1; v_gene: TRBV7-2; d_gene: NA; CDR3nt: TGTGCCAGCAGCCCAAGGCGGACGGGTGAAGCTTTCTTT; CDR3aa: CASSPRRTGEAFF
abundance: few; j_gene: TRBJ1-2; v_gene: TRBV28; d_gene: TRBD1; CDR3nt: TGTGCCAGCAGTTTAGGGACAGGTTCAGGAAGCGGCTACACCTTC; CDR3aa: CASSLGTGSGSGYTF